This T cell receptor beta chain is from a study of identical twins. As concerns this clonotype: What it binds is not known.

General study results and limits: Zero-insertion results could be subject to partial confounding by invariant MAIT and iNKT cells.

MiXCR, applied by TCRdb to the 5' RACE reads, yields one record per CDR3 protein. The sample carries a few hundred thousand distinct CDR3 sequences, around a sixth recorded once. Sequencing used naive T cells sorted from blood. This sequence was found in a man aged 50 to 60 in good health.

The CDR3 sequence is CASSDTSGGPQETQYF. DNA of the CDR3: TGTGCCAGCAGCGATACTAGCGGGGGGCCCCAAGAGACCCAGTACTTC. The rearrangement uses TRBV9 and TRBJ2-5; 12 bases agree with TRBD2. There are 16 residues in the CDR3. Unmatched junction bases numbered 4, after V lost 3 bases and J lost 1 base. Germline CDR1 SGDLS, CDR2 YYNGEE.